The text below deals with one T cell receptor beta chain. Method: immunoSEQ multiplex PCR; TCRdb's copy keeps in-frame clones and lacks some. The table records about 730,000 clones, approximately 83% of them present only once. The data derive from a study of shared T cell receptors in the human thymus. The CDR3 consists of 18 residues. CDR1 is MGHRA and CDR2 is YSYEKL in the germline V gene. Trimming left V 0 bases short and J 6 bases short, with 20 bases between. The same specimen was also included in a second study, on human thymus T cells. That report notes: Thymic material originated from resections removed in the course of corrective heart surgery. Within thymic and blood repertoires, V and J gene usage appeared to be biased. Thymic repertoires overlap heavily among unrelated individuals, related research has reported.

The sample was thymocytes. This clonotype originated in a girl less than two years old with a congenital heart defect. The chain uses TRBV4-1 and TRBJ1-4, with D perhaps matching TRBD1 (5 bases). The CDR3 DNA reads TGCGCCAGCAGCCAAGACCGGGGGTCCGAGGGCTGGGATGAAAAACTGTTTTTT. This codes for CASSQDRGSEGWDEKLFF.